Presented here are 19 T cell receptor beta chains from one specimen sequenced in a study of vaccination effects on CD4 cells after COVID-19. Clones were sequenced by immunoSEQ multiplex PCR, and TCRdb holds only the in-frame ones, with some missing. The table has roughly 20,000 clones, about two thirds seen once. Viral peptide pool expansion of antigen-specific CD4+ T cells preceded sequencing in the ViraFEST assay. The culture ran for roughly ten days before CD4+ T cells were isolated. In the vaccine recipients, nucleocapsid antibodies were negative and there was no prior SARS-CoV-2 infection. These receptors' antigens are unknown. Sequenced here: CD4+ T cells from PBMCs cultured with HCoV-NL63 spike peptides, sampled before COVID-19 vaccination. Receptors were obtained from a human donor who received a COVID-19 vaccine.

The chain joins TRBV6-5 to TRBJ2-5, with D possibly being TRBD2 (5 bases). This CDR3 has 14 amino acids. The germline V gene encodes CDR1 MNHEY and CDR2 SVGAGI. The V gene lost 4 bases and the J gene lost 0 bases, with 9 bases spanning the gap. For the CDR3, the DNA is TGTGCCAGCAGTTTTACGGGATACCAAGAGACCCAGTACTTC. Encoded protein: CASSFTGYQETQYF.

This clone was seen once. Written as DNA, the CDR3 is TGTGCCACCAGTGATTCCGCCAGCAATCAGCCCCAGCATTTT. Amino acid sequence: CATSDSASNQPQHF. This chain links TRBV24-1 with TRBJ1-5; D is unclear. V gave up 2 bases and J gave up 1 base, with 5 bases separating them. Germline assignment: CDR1 KGHDR and CDR2 SFDVKD. The CDR3 runs 14 residues.

This chain joins TRBV6-5 and TRBJ1-3, with 7 bases that match TRBD1. V lost 5 bases to trimming and J lost 0 bases; unmatched junction nucleotides: 4. In germline, CDR1 is MNHEY, CDR2 SVGAGI. CDR3 length equals 15 residues. The CDR3 DNA reads TGTGCCAGCAGTCTAGGGACAGCCTCTGGAAACACCATATATTTT. Protein: CASSLGTASGNTIYF.

This clone is a singleton in its sample. This chain links TRBV11-2 with TRBJ2-2; D might be TRBD2 (6 bases). Trimming pared 5 bases from V and 6 bases from J, leaving 16 bases between. The CDR3 contains 15 residues. Germline values: CDR1 SGHAT, CDR2 FQNNGV. The DNA for the CDR3 is TGTGCCAGCAGCACGGGACTTAAAGCCGCCGGGGAGCTGTTTTTT. Residues: CASSTGLKAAGELFF. The full variable domain, in which reference TRBV11-2 and TRBJ2-2 provide the parts outside the CDR3, is EAGVAQSPRYKIIEKRQSVAFWCNPISGHATLYWYQQILGQGPKLLIQFQNNGVVDDSQLPKDRFSAERLKGVDSTLKIQPAKLEDSAVYLCASSTGLKAAGELFFGEGSRLTVL.

This chain uses TRBV5-1 with TRBJ2-3; D gene unclear. This CDR3 contains 17 residues. V was cut by 0 bases and J by 3 bases, with 17 bases left in between. Germline CDR1 and CDR2: SGHRS and YFSETQ. The CDR3 spells CASSLEPVWGMTDTQYF. DNA of the CDR3: TGCGCCAGCAGCTTGGAGCCAGTTTGGGGAATGACAGATACGCAGTATTTT. The full variable domain, in which reference TRBV5-1 and TRBJ2-3 provide the parts outside the CDR3, is KAGVTQTPRYLIKTRGQQVTLSCSPISGHRSVSWYQQTPGQGLQFLFEYFSETQRNKGNFPGRFSGRQFSNSRSEMNVSTLELGDSALYLCASSLEPVWGMTDTQYFGPGTRLTVL.

This chain links TRBV4-1 with TRBJ1-6, with no clear D. The CDR3 contains 15 residues. The V and J ends lost 6 bases and 0 bases respectively, with 9 bases between them. In germline, CDR1 is MGHRA, CDR2 YSYEKL. The CDR3 loop reads CASREFSSYNSPLHF. DNA for the CDR3: TGCGCCAGCAGGGAGTTTAGCTCCTATAATTCACCCCTCCACTTT.

The J gene is TRBJ2-4, the V gene TRBV2, with D maybe TRBD2 (6 bases). V lost 3 bases and J 1 base, leaving 13 bases between the germline ends. There are 16 residues in the CDR3. Germline CDR1 reads SNHLY; CDR2 reads FYNNEI. The CDR3 DNA reads TGTGCCAGCAGTGAGGCCCGGGGGATTGCCAAAAACATTCAGTACTTC. It specifies CASSEARGIAKNIQYF.

The V call is TRBV5-5, the J call TRBJ1-4, with 7 bases matching TRBD1. The V gene end was trimmed by 4 bases and the J gene end by 4 bases; junction bases not matched to a gene: 7. CDR1 is SGHKS and CDR2 is YYEKEE in the germline V gene (reference sequence). CDR3 length: 15 amino acids. The chain's CDR3 is CASSAPGQNNEKLFF. CDR3 DNA: TGTGCCAGCAGCGCCCCGGGACAGAATAATGAAAAACTGTTTTTT.

The rearrangement joins TRBV7-9 to TRBJ2-7, with unresolved D. Per germline, CDR1 SEHNR and CDR2 FQNEAQ (reference sequence). Trimming removed 0 bases from V and 5 bases from J, with 5 bases in between. The CDR3 spans 12 residues. This CDR3 reads CASSLAPDEQYF. CDR3 DNA sequence: TGTGCCAGCAGCTTAGCCCCGGACGAGCAGTACTTC.

The chain employs TRBV5-4 and TRBJ1-4; D not certain. The CDR3 totals 14 residues. Between the trimmed V and J ends, which lost 0 bases and 15 bases, there was a span of 18 bases. Germline V gene lookup returns CDR1 SGHNT and CDR2 YYREEE (reference sequence). The CDR3 loop is CASSLDGRTERVFF. CDR3 nucleotides: TGTGCCAGCAGCTTGGACGGACGGACTGAAAGGGTGTTTTTT.

The chain employs TRBV24-1 and TRBJ2-1, with D unresolved. Between the trimmed V and J ends, which lost 4 bases and 10 bases, there was a span of 13 bases. CDR1 and CDR2 (germline): KGHDR, SFDVKD. The CDR3 loop spans 13 amino acids. CDR3 in DNA: TGTGCCACCAGTGACTCTAACGTCGACGAGCAGTTCTTC. This codes for CATSDSNVDEQFF.

This rearrangement joins TRBV4-1 to TRBJ2-3; D is unresolved. CDR1 is MGHRA, CDR2 YSYEKL, per germline. CDR3 length equals 15 residues. V lost 2 bases, J lost 0 bases, and 9 bases lay in between. CDR3 in amino acids: CASSQSAYSTDTQYF. The CDR3 bases are TGCGCCAGCAGCCAATCTGCTTATAGCACAGATACGCAGTATTTT.

The V gene is TRBV15, the J gene TRBJ1-2, with D uncertain. CDR1 LNHNV and CDR2 YYDKDF come from the germline V gene (reference sequence). The CDR3 has 13 amino acids. V lost 0 bases and J lost 2, with 4 bases in between. The chain's CDR3 is CATSRDRNYGYTF. CDR3 nucleotides: TGTGCCACCAGCAGAGACAGAAACTATGGCTACACCTTC.

V is TRBV3-1 (or the pseudogene TRBV3-2) and J is TRBJ1-3; D remains ambiguous. V lost 0 bases and J 2 bases, leaving 8 bases between the germline ends. The germline V gene has CDR1 LGHDT and CDR2 YNNKEL (reference sequence). The CDR3 covers 15 residues. CDR3 protein: CASSQESVAGNTIYF. CDR3 coding DNA: TGTGCCAGCAGCCAAGAATCAGTTGCTGGAAACACCATATATTTT.

The rearrangement uses TRBV2 and TRBJ1-1; D ambiguous. The germline gives CDR1 SNHLY, CDR2 FYNNEI. The germline V and J ends were trimmed by 5 bases and 1 base, with 5 bases remaining between them. This CDR3 is 12 amino acids long. This CDR3 is CASSLENTEAFF. CDR3 coding DNA: TGTGCCAGCAGTCTTGAGAACACTGAAGCTTTCTTT.

CDR3 loop: CASRAGTPDTQYF. The CDR3 DNA reads TGTGCCAGCAGGGCCGGGACTCCGGATACGCAGTATTTT. The rearrangement joins TRBV6-5 to TRBJ2-3; tentatively, D is TRBD2 (6 bases). V was shortened by 6 bases and J by 6 bases, with 13 bases between the two germline ends. Per germline, CDR1 MNHEY and CDR2 SVGAGI. This CDR3 region has 13 residues.

The V call is TRBV29-1, the J call TRBJ2-1; TRBD2 matches 9 bases. CDR3 length: 14 residues. Unmatched junction bases numbered 8, after V lost 6 bases and J lost 5 bases. Germline lookup yields CDR1 SQVTM and CDR2 ANQGSEA. The CDR3 loop reads CSVNSGSFDNEQFF. DNA for the CDR3: TGCAGCGTAAATAGCGGGAGTTTTGACAATGAGCAGTTCTTC.

The chain joins TRBV3-1 (or the pseudogene TRBV3-2) to TRBJ2-5; D is perhaps TRBD2 (7 bases). CDR3 length: 16 residues. Trimming removed 4 bases from V and 9 bases from J, with 24 bases in between. Germline V lookup: CDR1 LGHDT, CDR2 YNNKEL (reference sequence). The CDR3 DNA reads TGTGCCAGCAGCCGTCTCTGGAGGGGGGGGCAAGTTTCCCAGTACTTC. Its translation is CASSRLWRGGQVSQYF.

This sequence joins TRBV7-9 and TRBJ2-1, with 7 bases that match TRBD2. Germline trimming cut 1 base from V and 3 bases from J; bases unmatched to any gene: 3. CDR1 SEHNR and CDR2 FQNEAQ come from the germline V gene (reference sequence). This CDR3 comprises 15 residues. The CDR3 nucleotides read TGTGCCAGCAGCTTAGGAGCGGGGAACTACAATGAGCAGTTCTTC. Amino acid sequence: CASSLGAGNYNEQFF.